A selection of T cell receptor beta chains follows, all from one sample in a study of regulatory T cells in long-lasting Graves disease. TCRdb ran MiXCR on the multiplex PCR reads and lists one entry per CDR3 protein. Of 550,000 to 650,000 distinct CDR3 sequences in the sample, about 16% are singletons; the top ten hold around 12%. The data were also submitted as part of a second study, on T cells in Graves' hyperthyroidism and ophthalmopathy.

Material: peripheral blood mononuclear cells (PBMCs), obtained at new diagnosis, from a patient treated with antithyroid drugs. Receptors were obtained from a man younger than 35 with Graves disease. Each CDR3 is given with its conserved first and last residue. Each record gives: clone size, J gene, D gene, V gene, CDR3 protein, CDR3 DNA. The D gene is left open where the match is weak. The size of a clone is reported for some rows only, either as once, few or many, or as a class for expanded clones.

size: many
J: TRBJ1-2
D: .
V: TRBV11-1
CDR3: CASSFDRGVDGYTF
DNA: TGTGCCAGCAGCTTTGATCGGGGAGTGGATGGCTACACCTTC

size: .
J: TRBJ2-2
D: .
V: TRBV12-3/TRBV12-4
CDR3: CASSPDNTGELFF
DNA: TGTGCCAGCAGCCCGGACAACACCGGGGAGCTGTTTTTT

size: few
J: TRBJ1-5
D: .
V: TRBV5-1
CDR3: CASSLRAGDQPQHF
DNA: TGCGCCAGCAGCTTGAGGGCGGGAGATCAGCCCCAGCATTTT

size: many
J: TRBJ2-1
D: .
V: TRBV2
CDR3: CASSDSLAQYNEQFF
DNA: TGTGCCAGCAGTGATTCGCTAGCGCAGTACAATGAGCAGTTCTTC

size: .
J: TRBJ2-2
D: TRBD1
V: TRBV4-1
CDR3: CASSQEPGGTGELFF
DNA: TGCGCCAGCAGCCAAGAGCCAGGGGGCACCGGGGAGCTGTTTTTT

size: many
J: TRBJ2-3
D: .
V: TRBV28
CDR3: CASAPTGSTDTQYF
DNA: TGTGCCAGCGCTCCGACCGGTAGCACAGATACGCAGTATTTT

size: many
J: TRBJ2-7
D: TRBD2
V: TRBV2
CDR3: CASNRILAGGPHAQYF
DNA: TGTGCCAGCAACAGGATTCTAGCGGGAGGGCCCCACGCGCAGTACTTC

size: many
J: TRBJ2-5
D: TRBD2
V: TRBV7-2
CDR3: CASSLLTGGPRETQYF
DNA: TGTGCCAGCAGCCTACTGACGGGAGGGCCGAGGGAGACCCAGTACTTC

size: many
J: TRBJ2-7
D: .
V: TRBV27
CDR3: CASSLWPAGAGYEQYF
DNA: TGTGCCAGCAGTTTATGGCCGGCGGGGGCCGGGTACGAGCAGTACTTC

size: .
J: TRBJ2-2
D: TRBD1
V: TRBV20-1
CDR3: CSASRGKRQFPGELFF
DNA: TGCAGTGCTTCCAGGGGGAAGCGGCAGTTCCCCGGGGAGCTGTTTTTT

size: many
J: TRBJ1-4
D: .
V: TRBV27
CDR3: CASSRGWTTNEKLFF
DNA: TGTGCCAGCAGTAGGGGGTGGACAACTAATGAAAAACTGTTTTTT

size: many
J: TRBJ2-2
D: .
V: TRBV28
CDR3: CASSLGTNTGELFF
DNA: TGTGCCAGCAGCTTAGGCACGAACACCGGGGAGCTGTTTTTT

size: many
J: TRBJ2-3
D: .
V: TRBV20-1
CDR3: CSASTGAYTDTQYF
DNA: TGCAGTGCCAGCACGGGGGCGTACACAGATACGCAGTATTTT

size: few
J: TRBJ2-3
D: TRBD1
V: TRBV30
CDR3: CARDGTGTSTDTQYF
DNA: TGTGCCCGCGACGGGACAGGAACCAGCACAGATACGCAGTATTTT

size: few
J: TRBJ2-1
D: TRBD2
V: TRBV6-5
CDR3: CASSYSLAGVSNEQFF
DNA: TGTGCCAGCAGTTACTCGCTAGCGGGAGTCTCCAATGAGCAGTTCTTC

size: .
J: TRBJ1-5
D: .
V: TRBV7-2
CDR3: CASRPWGGGNQPQHF
DNA: TGTGCCAGCAGACCCTGGGGGGGAGGCAATCAGCCCCAGCATTTT

size: few
J: TRBJ1-3
D: .
V: TRBV27
CDR3: CASSPDGASGNTIYF
DNA: TGTGCCAGCAGTCCAGACGGGGCCTCTGGAAACACCATATATTTT

size: many
J: TRBJ1-4
D: TRBD1
V: TRBV18
CDR3: CASSPRQGRNEKLFF
DNA: TGTGCCAGCTCACCTCGACAGGGCAGGAATGAAAAACTGTTTTTT

size: few
J: TRBJ2-7
D: TRBD1
V: TRBV5-1
CDR3: CASSADRGPYEQYF
DNA: TGCGCCAGCAGCGCGGACAGGGGGCCCTACGAGCAGTACTTC

size: many
J: TRBJ2-3
D: .
V: TRBV27
CDR3: CASSFSLGGSTDTQYF
DNA: TGTGCCAGCAGTTTTTCGCTGGGCGGCAGCACAGATACGCAGTATTTT

size: few
J: TRBJ2-7
D: TRBD2
V: TRBV20-1
CDR3: CSARDPAGGSYEQYF
DNA: TGCAGTGCTAGAGATCCGGCAGGCGGGAGCTACGAGCAGTACTTC

size: few
J: TRBJ2-3
D: .
V: TRBV5-1
CDR3: CASSLVQGPTLWYF
DNA: TGCGCCAGCAGCTTGGTACAGGGCCCCACACTGTGGTATTTT